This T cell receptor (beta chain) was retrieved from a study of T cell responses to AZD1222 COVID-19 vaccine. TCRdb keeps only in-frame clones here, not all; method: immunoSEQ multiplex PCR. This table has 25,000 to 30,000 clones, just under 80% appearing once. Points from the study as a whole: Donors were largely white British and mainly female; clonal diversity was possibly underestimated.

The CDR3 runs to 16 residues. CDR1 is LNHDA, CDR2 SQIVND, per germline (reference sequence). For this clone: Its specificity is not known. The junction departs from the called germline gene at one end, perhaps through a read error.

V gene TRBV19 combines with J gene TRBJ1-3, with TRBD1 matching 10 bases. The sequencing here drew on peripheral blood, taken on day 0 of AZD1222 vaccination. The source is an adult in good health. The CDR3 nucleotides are TGTGCCAGTAGGATAGGGACAGGGGAGACTGGAAACACCATATATTTT. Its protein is CASRIGTGETGNTIYF.